This paragraph reports one T cell receptor beta chain. The CDR3 is 15 amino acids. Trimming cost V 6 bases and J 6 bases; bases outside gene matches: 8. Tregs were sorted as CD4+CD25+CD127-/low cells. MiXCR was run by TCRdb on the 5' RACE reads, yielding one entry per CDR3 protein. Of over 25,000 distinct CDR3 sequences in the sample, roughly 27% were seen once. The sequencing input was tumor-infiltrating Tregs sorted from the breast tumor. The source of this sequence is a female donor with breast cancer. This sequence joins TRBV12-3 or TRBV12-4 and TRBJ2-1; 10 bases match TRBD1. DNA for the CDR3: TGTGCCAGCAGCTACCACGGGACAGGGGCCAATGAGCAGTTCTTC. This gives the protein CASSYHGTGANEQFF.